This TCR beta chain is from a study of blood T cell repertoires in COVID-19 (dated by TCRdb to about 2020). Context from the whole study: Samples from collaborators originated in the United States, Italy and Spain and spanned both the acute and convalescent phases of COVID-19. The prospective study material was composed of cDNA or gDNA derived from T cells, B-cell-depleted T cells, or PBMCs. Deeply sampled blood TCRbeta repertoires from subjects exposed to, actively infected with, or recovered from COVID-19 were included in the dataset. A freely available public database, intended as a resource for researchers studying the immune response to SARS-CoV-2, is where the repertoires were released. The samples were drawn from the first 160 participants of the ongoing ImmuneRACE study and from 1,254 subjects provided by 6 global collaborators. A de-identified subject ID, COVID-19 status, age in years and sex were almost always included in the sample metadata. Where HLA class I and class II types were available, the types were taken from metadata supplied by the sample provider, not from assay-based typing.

Participants in the prospective study were enrolled through a virtual design, were aged 18 to 89 years, and lived in approximately 24 United States geographic areas. In the prospective study, cohorts were assigned on the basis of participant-reported clinical history obtained from a screening survey and a study questionnaire. Mobile phlebotomists in the prospective study collected whole blood, serum and a nasopharyngeal or oropharyngeal swab from every participant. Over an approximately two-month period, participants in the prospective study had the option of providing additional blood draws and questionnaires. Blood samples from the prospective study were shipped frozen or at room temperature prior to DNA extraction. What the research found in general, with its limitations: The quantity of clinical and demographic metadata differed by source and by participant and was supplied without curation.

The immunoSEQ Assay, a bias-controlled multiplex PCR, was used to amplify TCRbeta CDR3 regions from genomic DNA. In the paper's pipeline: Nucleated cell counts per sample were estimated from amplification of reference gene primers within the assay. To quantify the absolute abundance of each unique TCRbeta CDR3 rearrangement, sequence reads were collapsed and filtered. For each sample, productive Simpson clonality was calculated as the square root of Simpson's diversity index across productive rearrangements. The immuneACCESS repertoire file appears here via TCRdb, limited to in-frame rearrangements. These files lack a portion of the clones; in checked studies, under half of the deficit traces to unresolved V genes, and the cause of the others is not known. The DNA was the basis for D and trimming; V, J and clone size are from that table. A total of around 420,000 clones appear in this sample, approximately 86% of them only once. The ten biggest clones cover 2% to 2.5% of the sample.

Via the germline V gene, CDR1 is MGHRA and CDR2 YSYEKL. Including cysteine and phenylalanine, the CDR3 has 14 amino acids. The read is trimmed to its CDR3 DNA, 42 bases read in frame from base 1. At the junction V is shortened by 5 bases and J by 0 bases, with 11 bases in between. Comments on this clone: Its antigen has not been determined. There are no base qualities to consult, and no much larger clone falls within one base.

This TCR was sampled from a woman between 40 and 50 years old with acute COVID-19. The chain joins TRBV4-1 to TRBJ2-7, with the D segment identity uncertain. Sequences were obtained from PBMCs or T cells enriched from blood (not recorded which). This receptor carries the CDR3 CASSSYTGSYEQYF. Here is the DNA: TGCGCCAGCAGCTCTTACACGGGCTCCTACGAGCAGTACTTC.